This T cell receptor (beta chain) was recovered during a study of T cells after yellow fever vaccination. Germline CDR1 LGHDT, CDR2 YNNKEL (reference sequence). The CDR3 spans 13 residues. V was pared by 0 bases and J by 6 bases, with 8 bases between. TCRdb re-called the 5' RACE reads through MiXCR, storing one row per CDR3 protein. The sample lists approximately 330,000 distinct CDR3 sequences; approximately 4% were seen once. Source: PBMCs, taken 5 days after the yellow fever booster vaccination. This clonotype was sampled from a man aged 18 to 30 who received the YFV17D yellow fever vaccine. The chain employs TRBV3-1 and TRBJ2-5; D gene uncertain. This chain's CDR3 is CASSQDTTQTQYF. The DNA of the CDR3 is TGTGCCAGCAGCCAAGATACGACACAGACCCAGTACTTC.